This T cell receptor beta chain was recovered during a study of blood T cells in healthy people across ages. Regarding the study as a whole: It was the long-lived donors that had more naive CD4+ cells and higher diversity than aged donors.

Only a few counts were recorded for this clonotype. The target antigen is unknown. This CDR3 spans 15 amino acids. Losses at the gene ends were 10 bases for V and 4 bases for J; bases not matched to a gene: 11. Germline CDR1 and CDR2: MDHEN and SYDVKM. Donors ranged from roughly 6 to 90 years old and were healthy Caucasians in Russia. Combining a sample-barcoded 5' primer with a J-beta primer mix, a second PCR ran for about 7 to 11 cycles. Each cDNA molecule, via a template-switch adaptor with 12 random nucleotides, was tagged. MiXCR, applied by TCRdb to the 5' RACE reads, yields one record per CDR3 protein. The table has approximately 880,000 distinct CDR3 sequences, 45% to 50% seen once; the top ten hold around an eighth.

The TCR originated in a man aged 25 to 40 in good health. Sample: blood. The genes are TRBV28 and TRBJ2-2; 8 bases line up with TRBD1. CDR3 protein: CATIYTGGGTGELFF. CDR3 nucleotides: TGTGCCACCATCTACACAGGGGGAGGCACCGGGGAGCTGTTTTTT.